A selection of T cell receptor beta chains follows, all from one sample in a study of T cells in Graves' hyperthyroidism and ophthalmopathy. In TCRdb, the multiplex PCR reads were re-called with MiXCR into one record per CDR3 protein. The table includes about 400,000 distinct CDR3 sequences, around 13% detected once. The sequenced sample was blood. These receptors originate from a woman under 30 with Graves' hyperthyroidism. CDR3s include the opening cysteine and the closing phenylalanine or tryptophan. D genes are given only for firm matches.

TRBD2,TRBJ2-1,TRBV6-1,CASSEPPSGRFYNEQFF
-,TRBJ2-1,TRBV13,CASSLRLAYNEQFF
-,TRBJ2-1,TRBV12-3/TRBV12-4,CASSGSGTIHEQFF
-,TRBJ2-2,TRBV9,CASSVKRQNTGELFF
-,TRBJ1-2,TRBV15,CATSRGEGGGYTF
TRBD1,TRBJ1-5,TRBV5-6,CASSFSTGNQPQHF
TRBD2,TRBJ2-2,TRBV29-1,CSVWSGMGTGELFF
-,TRBJ2-5,TRBV5-1,CASSATTTGQTQHF
TRBD1,TRBJ2-1,TRBV20-1,CSAAGTGDNEQFF
-,TRBJ2-2,TRBV7-3,CASSSANTGELFF
-,TRBJ2-6,TRBV19,CASRGTTSWANVLTF
-,TRBJ1-3,TRBV28,CASSRTQDSGNTIYF
TRBD2,TRBJ2-1,TRBV28,CAGSGAYNEQFF
TRBD1,TRBJ2-7,TRBV29-1,CSVGETGRQGQYF
-,TRBJ1-5,TRBV6-6,CASSYRAGASQPQHF
-,TRBJ2-2,TRBV28,CASRVPNTGELFF
-,TRBJ2-1,TRBV7-7,CASSPTLPDNEQFF
TRBD1,TRBJ2-7,TRBV19,CASSQGEQGKYEQYF
TRBD1,TRBJ2-3,TRBV9,CASSAGQGPSTDTQYF
-,TRBJ1-1,TRBV28,CASSFQGRGTEAFF
-,TRBJ2-7,TRBV4-3,CASSQGAGFSSYEQYF
-,TRBJ2-6,TRBV7-2,CASSQRSGANVLTF
-,TRBJ2-7,TRBV5-1,CASSPDQTYEQYF
-,TRBJ1-5,TRBV28,CASSLLAGSFSNQPQHF
TRBD1,TRBJ2-7,TRBV30,CASQGDSYEQYF
TRBD2,TRBJ2-7,TRBV20-1,CSARGTSGEQYF
TRBD1,TRBJ1-5,TRBV27,CASSAPGTGYQPQHF
TRBD2,TRBJ2-1,TRBV13,CASSSLAGGTYNEQFF
-,TRBJ1-5,TRBV28,CASSIFLTSPQPQHF
-,TRBJ2-6,TRBV6-4,CASRSRSGANVLTF
-,TRBJ1-1,TRBV7-9,CASSLVSVGAEAFF
TRBD1,TRBJ1-5,TRBV4-1,CASSQDMTGTTNQPQHF
-,TRBJ1-2,TRBV10-3,CAISEDRPYGYTF
-,TRBJ2-1,TRBV20-1,CSVLKDREGLYEQFF
-,TRBJ1-1,TRBV6-1,CASSESTTNTEAFF
TRBD2,TRBJ2-1,TRBV14,CASSQDAGGSSSYNEQFF
TRBD2,TRBJ2-1,TRBV11-2,CASSLEGRAAYNEQFF